Listed here is a single T cell receptor (beta chain). This CDR3 spans 13 amino acids. Germline CDR1 is LGHDT and CDR2 is YNNKEL (reference sequence). Trimming shortened V by 4 bases and J by 5 bases, and 11 bases separated the two germline ends. This entry comes from a study of blood T cell repertoires in COVID-19. Looking at the study overall: T cells, B-cell-depleted T cells, or PBMCs provided the cDNA or gDNA that served as material.

Sequenced by immunoSEQ multiplex PCR; TCRdb stores in-frame clones only, minus some. The sample carries more than 250,000 clones, 75% to 90% recorded once. Sequencing was carried out using peripheral blood. The chain links TRBV3-1 (or the pseudogene TRBV3-2) to TRBJ1-1, with unresolved D. The sequence was collected from a human donor in a cohort sampled during active COVID-19. CDR3 sequence reads: CASSLQEDTEAFF. The CDR3 bases are TGTGCCAGCAGCCTTCAGGAGGATACTGAAGCTTTCTTT.